This T cell receptor beta chain came from a study of blood T cell repertoires in COVID-19. Germline assignment: CDR1 SQVTM and CDR2 ANQGSEA. With 5 bases removed from V and 3 bases from J, the gap between germline ends came to 13 bases. This CDR3 spans 13 amino acids. This clone came up a few times. Libraries were prepared by immunoSEQ multiplex PCR; TCRdb keeps only in-frame clonotypes and omits some of them. The sample shows about 220,000 clones, over 80% of them seen only once. The origin of this receptor is a human donor in a cohort sampled during active COVID-19. The sequencing input was peripheral blood. The chain carries TRBV29-1 and TRBJ1-1; D gene uncertain. In DNA, the CDR3 is TGCAGCGTTCGGTTCCGAGCTGACACTGAAGCTTTCTTT. This gives the protein CSVRFRADTEAFF.